These 21 T cell receptor beta chains originate from one sample sequenced in a study of T cells in Graves' hyperthyroidism and ophthalmopathy. Authors of the study amplified TCR beta CDR3 regions from RNA transcripts. During a first-round RT-PCR of the TCR CDR3, the HTBI primer set was used. TCRdb reprocessed the multiplex PCR reads with MiXCR, giving one entry per CDR3 protein. The data contain fewer than 450,000 distinct CDR3 sequences, about 17% of them singletons. The specimen sequenced was blood. All receptors derive from a woman aged 25 to 39 with Graves' hyperthyroidism that later progressed to Graves' ophthalmopathy.

Ten or more counts support this clonotype. This chain joins TRBV10-3 and TRBJ2-2; D tentatively fits TRBD1 or TRBD2 (5 bases each). The CDR3 sequence is 14 residues long. Trimming cost V 4 bases and J 2 bases, with 8 bases left between them. Germline V lookup: CDR1 ENHRY, CDR2 SYGVKD. The CDR3 nucleotides read TGTGCCATCAGTGTTGGGGGAAACACCGGGGAGCTGTTTTTT. Translated: CAISVGGNTGELFF.

This chain links TRBV20-1 with TRBJ2-7, with a possible D match to TRBD2 (5 bases). CDR1 DFQATT and CDR2 SNEGSKA come from the germline V gene (reference sequence). The germline V and J ends were trimmed by 2 bases and 4 bases, with 12 bases remaining between them. The CDR3 sequence is 13 residues long. The CDR3 loop is CSARIFGGYEQYF. The CDR3 bases are TGCAGTGCTAGAATATTCGGCGGGTACGAGCAGTACTTC.

There are a few counts of this clonotype. The chain has TRBV4-2 and TRBJ1-6; D remains ambiguous. This CDR3 has 15 residues. Per the germline V gene, CDR1 is LGHNA and CDR2 is YNFKEQ. The ends were cut back, 1 base at V and 6 bases at J, with 10 bases in the middle. This CDR3 reads CASSQVTGSNSPLHF. In DNA, the CDR3 is TGTGCCAGCAGCCAAGTAACGGGCAGTAATTCACCCCTCCACTTT.

This clonotype was recorded a few times. The J gene is TRBJ2-7, the V gene TRBV27; 8 bases match TRBD2. CDR1 is MNHEY and CDR2 is SMNVEV in the germline V gene (reference sequence). The CDR3 is 14 residues long. V lost 5 bases, J lost 3 bases, and 6 bases stayed unmatched. Here the CDR3 reads CASSPGGLYYEQYF. The CDR3 coding sequence is TGTGCCAGCAGTCCGGGAGGGCTCTACTACGAGCAGTACTTC.

The chain links TRBV5-6 to TRBJ2-1, with a weak D call TRBD2 (5 bases). Germline CDR1 and CDR2: SGHDT and YYEEEE. With 4 bases removed from V and 0 bases from J, the gap between germline ends came to 11 bases. The CDR3 length is 15 residues. The CDR3 coding sequence is TGTGCCAGCAGCGGAGGCTGGAGCTCCTACAATGAGCAGTTCTTC. Protein product: CASSGGWSSYNEQFF.

V gene TRBV9 combines with J gene TRBJ2-7; D may be TRBD2 (6 bases). The CDR3 sequence is 14 residues long. Germline loops: CDR1 SGDLS, CDR2 YYNGEE. V lost 5 bases and J lost 7, with 19 bases in between. The CDR3 loop reads CASSDGRGISEQYF. The CDR3 region has the DNA TGTGCCAGCAGTGACGGTCGGGGGATCAGTGAGCAGTACTTC.

With respect to this clonotype: Possible read error: a much larger clone is one base away. The chain links TRBV29-1 to TRBJ2-1; D is unresolved. The closer fit of TRBJ2-7 to the DNA end suggests the J call may be wrong. Looked up from germline, CDR1 is SQVTM and CDR2 is ANQGSEA. CDR3 size: 10 residues. CDR3 amino acids: CSVADNEQYF. The CDR3 DNA is TGCAGCGTTGCCGACAATGAGCAGTACTTC.

This clonotype was found many times. The rearrangement links TRBV28 to TRBJ2-6, with a weak D call TRBD1 (5 bases). CDR3 length: 15 amino acids. V lost 5 bases to trimming and J lost 4 bases, with 12 bases between them. Germline lookup yields CDR1 MDHEN and CDR2 SYDVKM. For the CDR3, the DNA is TGTGCCAGCAGTACCAGGGTTGGAGGGGCCAACGTCCTGACTTTC. This translates into CASSTRVGGANVLTF.

This clonotype was detected ten times or more. J is TRBJ2-5 and V is TRBV3-1; possible D gene TRBD2, 6 bases. Trimming cost V 1 base and J 4 bases, with 16 bases left between them. The germline gives CDR1 LGHDT, CDR2 YNNKEL (reference sequence). The CDR3 spans 16 residues. The CDR3 DNA reads as TGTGCCAGCAGCCAAGCAGGCGGGAAGAAGCGAGAGACCCAGTACTTC. Translated: CASSQAGGKKRETQYF.

This clonotype was detected ten times or more. V and J are TRBV29-1 and TRBJ1-2, with TRBD1 as a possible D gene (5 bases). V was clipped by 1 base and J by 4 bases, with 16 bases between them. The CDR3 is made up of 15 amino acids. The V gene's germline CDR1 is SQVTM and CDR2 ANQGSEA. The CDR3 loop reads CSVEARTPGGYGYTF. The CDR3 DNA reads TGCAGCGTTGAAGCGAGGACACCTGGAGGCTATGGCTACACCTTC.

This clonotype has a count of ten or more. V and J are TRBV28 and TRBJ1-2; D not resolved. Between the trimmed V and J ends, which lost 6 bases and 4 bases, there was a span of 21 bases. CDR1 is MDHEN, CDR2 SYDVKM, per germline. The length of the CDR3 is 16 residues. Here the CDR3 reads CASRPARRGLAYGYTF. The CDR3 DNA is TGTGCCAGCAGACCGGCGCGAAGAGGGTTAGCCTATGGCTACACCTTC.

In this sample, this clonotype turned up many times. The rearrangement uses TRBV20-1 and TRBJ2-1; 9 nucleotides line up with TRBD2. Germline loops: CDR1 DFQATT, CDR2 SNEGSKA (reference sequence). This CDR3 has 14 residues. The trim removed 5 bases at V and 7 bases at J, leaving 9 bases unmatched. The CDR3 sequence: CSADIAGVRNEQFF. Here the CDR3 DNA reads TGCAGTGCTGACATAGCGGGAGTGAGAAATGAGCAGTTCTTC.

There are many counts of this clonotype. V usage is TRBV4-1 and J usage is TRBJ1-1; D perhaps matches TRBD1 (6 bases). The CDR3 is 15 residues long. V gave up 3 bases and J gave up 0 bases, with 11 bases separating them. Germline CDR1 and CDR2: MGHRA and YSYEKL. CDR3 sequence reads: CASSQGAGMNTEAFF. In nucleotides, the CDR3 is TGCGCCAGCAGCCAGGGGGCAGGGATGAACACTGAAGCTTTCTTT.

This clonotype was counted once. Since a much larger clone is just one base distant, this may be a read error. The chain employs TRBV3-1 and TRBJ2-1; 14 nucleotides line up with TRBD2. The CDR3 runs 15 residues. Germline lookup yields CDR1 LGHDT and CDR2 YNNKEL (reference sequence). V lost 4 bases, J lost 9 bases, and 5 bases stayed unmatched. CDR3: CASSPGTSGSSEQFF. The CDR3, as DNA: TGTGCCAGCAGCCCTGGGACTAGCGGGAGCAGTGAGCAGTTCTTC.

The table lists this clonotype with many counts. The V and J genes are TRBV27 and TRBJ2-7; D is uncertain. CDR3 length equals 10 residues. Germline CDR1 MNHEY, CDR2 SMNVEV (reference sequence). Trimming removed 8 bases at V and 2 bases at J, with 4 bases between. CDR3 in DNA: TGTGCCAGCGATACCTACGAGCAGTACTTC. Translating it yields CASDTYEQYF.

The count of this clonotype is one. The chain has TRBV28 and TRBJ1-6; 10 nucleotides align to TRBD1. Germline V gene sequence: CDR1 MDHEN, CDR2 SYDVKM. This CDR3 is 19 amino acids long. V was pared by 2 bases and J by 2 bases, with 9 bases of the junction left unmatched. The CDR3 nucleotides read TGTGCCAGCAGTTTAAGTCTAGGACAGGGGGTACCCTATAATTCACCCCTCCACTTT. It yields the protein CASSLSLGQGVPYNSPLHF.

Many counts were recorded for this clonotype. This chain joins TRBV4-1 and TRBJ2-1, with 7 bases aligning to TRBD2. Germline V gene data show CDR1 as MGHRA and CDR2 as YSYEKL. J lost 5 bases, V lost 3 bases, and 4 bases had no gene match. The CDR3 has 14 residues. In DNA form, the CDR3 reads TGCGCCAGCAGCCAGAGCGGACTAGACAATGAGCAGTTCTTC. It yields the protein CASSQSGLDNEQFF.

V gene TRBV19 combines with J gene TRBJ1-4; TRBD1 matches at 11 bases. J lost 8 bases, V lost 9 bases, and 5 bases had no gene match. From germline, CDR1 is LNHDA and CDR2 SQIVND (reference sequence). The CDR3 is made up of 13 amino acids. CDR3 in amino acids: CASAGTGGEKLFF. CDR3 DNA: TGTGCCAGCGCCGGGACAGGGGGAGAAAAACTGTTTTTT. The variable domain in full, completed from reference TRBV19 and TRBJ1-4, reads DGGITQSPKYLFRKEGQNVTLSCEQNLNHDAMYWYRQDPGQGLRLIYYSQIVNDFQKGDIAEGYSVSREKKESFPLTVTSAQKNPTAFYLCASAGTGGEKLFFGSGTQLSVL.

This clonotype was counted at least ten times. V usage is TRBV20-1 and J usage is TRBJ2-7; 11 bases map to TRBD2. V lost 3 bases, J lost 2 bases, and 0 bases stayed unmatched. This CDR3 spans 13 amino acids. Germline-derived CDR1 and CDR2 are DFQATT and SNEGSKA (reference sequence). CDR3 DNA sequence: TGCAGTGCTAGGACTAGCGGGACCTACGAGCAGTACTTC. As protein: CSARTSGTYEQYF.

The sample holds many counts of this clonotype. The rearrangement uses TRBV9 and TRBJ2-7; TRBD2 is a possible D gene (6 bases). The CDR3 has 14 amino acids. With 1 base removed from V and 3 bases from J, the gap between germline ends came to 11 bases. Germline V CDR1 and CDR2: SGDLS, YYNGEE. For the CDR3, the DNA is TGTGCCAGCAGCGTATCGGCGGGGATCTACGAGCAGTACTTC. It specifies CASSVSAGIYEQYF. Combining the CDR3 with reference TRBV9 and TRBJ2-7 gives the whole variable domain DSGVTQTPKHLITATGQRVTLRCSPRSGDLSVYWYQQSLDQGLQFLIQYYNGEERAKGNILERFSAQQFPDLHSELNLSSLELGDSALYFCASSVSAGIYEQYFGPGTRLTVT.

This clonotype was observed a single time. The chain combines TRBV6-5 with TRBJ1-2; no clear D gene. This CDR3 spans 14 amino acids. In germline, CDR1 is MNHEY, CDR2 SVGAGI. Trimming took 2 bases from V and 0 from J, leaving 7 bases between them. The CDR3 here is CASSYVSANYGYTF. In DNA form, the CDR3 reads TGTGCCAGCAGTTACGTTTCAGCTAACTATGGCTACACCTTC.